The sequence of this T cell receptor (beta chain) was determined in a study of long-term antiretroviral therapy in people with HIV. V gave up 3 bases and J gave up 8 bases; unmatched junction bases: 8. There are 14 residues in the CDR3. Each donor had at least one pre-ART and at least two post-ART PBMC samples. The immunoSEQ assay was v3.0, run at survey level. The data were produced by immunoSEQ multiplex PCR, yet TCRdb's version contains in-frame clones alone and is incomplete. The sample lists 4,800 or so clones, around 90% occurring once. The sequencing here drew on unsorted PBMCs, taken 1.3 years after starting antiretroviral therapy. The V and J genes are TRBV5-3 and TRBJ1-5; 7 bases fit TRBD1. TRBV5-3 has ORF status, its function being uncertain. This TCR was sampled from a woman aged 45-60 years with HIV. CDR3 residues: CARSYDRERKPQHF. In DNA, the CDR3 is TGTGCCAGAAGCTATGACAGGGAAAGGAAGCCCCAGCATTTT.